This TCR beta chain was captured by sequencing in a study of blood T cell repertoires in COVID-19. Looking at the study overall: Sites across the United States, Italy and Spain contributed samples from acute and convalescent COVID-19.

CDR1 is SNHLY, CDR2 FYNNEI, per germline. The ends were cut back, 6 bases at V and 2 bases at J, with 29 bases in the middle. This CDR3 spans 19 amino acids. Per the original methods: Amplification from reference gene primers served as the basis for estimated nucleated cell counts. The assay was immunoSEQ multiplex PCR, and TCRdb's table has in-frame clones only and misses some. D and trimming were read from the DNA, whereas the V and J calls and clone size are those reported in that table. The repertoire holds around 280,000 clones, approximately 86% seen once, with less than 2.5% in the top ten. This receptor was taken from a woman aged 30 to 39 who had recovered from COVID-19. The chain recombines TRBV2 with TRBJ2-7, with D possibly TRBD2 on 6 matching bases. Sequenced material: peripheral blood. CDR3 loop: CASSEGLPKRAALPYEQYF. DNA of the CDR3: TGTGCCAGCAGCGAGGGACTGCCGAAACGAGCTGCTCTACCCTACGAGCAGTACTTC.